The 12 T cell receptor beta chains in this list originate from one sample, sequenced in a study of shared clonotypes between healthy human individuals. TCRdb keeps only in-frame clones here, not all; method: immunoSEQ multiplex PCR. This repertoire shows more than 2,000,000 clones, just over 90% found once; its top ten account for 0.13% to 0.15%. The sample was naive CD4+ T cells sorted from blood. Specified subset: CD45RA+ positively selected. Every receptor here comes from a man aged 18 to 29 in good health.

The V and J genes are TRBV10-2 and TRBJ2-5; 10 nucleotides line up with TRBD2. V was clipped by 6 bases and J by 2 bases; unmatched bases: 6. Germline V gives CDR1 WSHSY, CDR2 SAAADI. CDR3 length: 15 amino acids. DNA for the CDR3: TGCGCCAGCAGATCTAGCGGGGGAGTTCAAGAGACCCAGTACTTC. This encodes CASRSSGGVQETQYF.

The J gene is TRBJ2-5, the V gene TRBV7-9; D ambiguous. Germline lookup yields CDR1 SEHNR and CDR2 FQNEAQ (reference sequence). The ends were cut back, 3 bases at V and 4 bases at J, with 9 bases in the middle. CDR3 length: 13 amino acids. CDR3 nucleotides: TGTGCCAGCAGCTTTGGGCAAATAGAGACCCAGTACTTC. This encodes CASSFGQIETQYF.

The genes are TRBV10-3 and TRBJ1-5; possibly TRBD1 for D (5 bases). Germline CDR1 ENHRY, CDR2 SYGVKD. This CDR3 region has 13 residues. Trimming removed 8 bases at V and 3 bases at J, with 11 bases between. The CDR3 DNA reads as TGTGCCATCGCCAGGGACCTCAATCAGCCCCAGCATTTT. Amino acid sequence: CAIARDLNQPQHF.

The V and J genes are TRBV29-1 and TRBJ2-2; D not resolved. The CDR3 totals 13 residues. In germline, CDR1 is SQVTM, CDR2 ANQGSEA. V was cut by 3 bases and J by 1 base, with 6 bases left in between. CDR3 in DNA: TGCAGCGTTGATGTTCAGAACACCGGGGAGCTGTTTTTT. Translation: CSVDVQNTGELFF.

The CDR3 sequence is CASSLGSGGANEQFF. The CDR3 coding sequence is TGTGCCAGCAGCTTAGGTAGCGGGGGGGCCAATGAGCAGTTCTTC. The genes are TRBV11-2 and TRBJ2-1, with 11 bases fitting TRBD2. The CDR3 totals 15 residues. Germline CDR1 SGHAT, CDR2 FQNNGV. V shed 1 base and J 6 bases; nucleotides not matched to a gene: 2.

With respect to this clone: With a much larger clone just one base away, this may be a read error. This chain uses TRBV4-1 with TRBJ1-1; 7 positions match TRBD1. Germline V gene sequence: CDR1 MGHRA, CDR2 YSYEKL. The CDR3 sequence is 14 residues long. The J segment lost 0 bases and the V segment lost 5 bases, leaving 3 bases of the junction unmatched. CDR3 loop: CASSSGTVNTEAFF. CDR3 DNA sequence: TGCGCCAGCAGCTCCGGGACAGTGAACACTGAAGCTTTCTTT.

This chain links TRBV5-4 with TRBJ2-7; 11 nucleotides align to TRBD2. The V gene's germline CDR1 is SGHNT and CDR2 YYREEE (reference sequence). CDR3 length: 14 residues. J lost 5 bases, V lost 4 bases, and 5 bases had no gene match. The CDR3 spells CASSLSGRANEQYF. CDR3 DNA: TGTGCCAGCAGCCTTAGCGGGAGGGCCAACGAGCAGTACTTC.

This clone turned up a few times. The chain recombines TRBV7-9 with TRBJ1-2; D call uncertain. Deletions cut 0 bases from V and 8 bases from J, with 10 bases between. Germline CDR1 reads SEHNR; CDR2 reads FQNEAQ (reference sequence). The CDR3 totals 13 residues. This CDR3 reads CASSLANSGGYTF. For the CDR3, the DNA is TGTGCCAGCAGCTTAGCCAATTCGGGCGGCTACACCTTC.

Concerning this clone itself: The sample carries other DNA sequences with the same CDR3. This CDR3 is CASSLHTDTQYF. CDR3 DNA sequence: TGTGCCAGCAGTTTACACACAGATACGCAGTATTTT. The chain uses TRBV2 and TRBJ2-3; D remains unclear. CDR3 length equals 12 residues. Germline assignment: CDR1 SNHLY and CDR2 FYNNEI. V shed 5 bases and J shed 2 bases, with 5 bases lying between them.

This sequence joins TRBV18 and TRBJ2-6, with D perhaps matching TRBD2 (5 bases). CDR3 size: 16 residues. The germline V and J ends were trimmed by 3 bases and 1 base, with 10 bases remaining between them. Germline V gene lookup returns CDR1 KGHSH and CDR2 LQKENI. CDR3 DNA sequence: TGTGCCAGCTCACCGATTTCGGGGTCTGGGGCCAACGTCCTGACTTTC. It codes for CASSPISGSGANVLTF.

Points on this clone: Additional DNA sequences in this sample encode the identical CDR3. The chain is built from TRBV7-9 and TRBJ1-3; 8 nucleotides match TRBD1. V lost 0 bases to trimming and J lost 4 bases; unmatched junction nucleotides: 2. Germline-derived CDR1 and CDR2 are SEHNR and FQNEAQ (reference sequence). There are 15 residues in the CDR3. The CDR3 bases are TGTGCCAGCAGCTTAGCAGGGACAGGAGGAAACACCATATATTTT. The encoded protein is CASSLAGTGGNTIYF.

To note about this clone: It is unclear where the CDR3 begins or ends on the DNA, so no DNA is shown, and the CDR3 is as TCRdb lists it. V is TRBV27 and J is TRBJ2-7; the table assigns TRBD2, which was not confirmed against the DNA. The V gene's germline CDR1 is MNHEY and CDR2 SMNVEV (reference sequence). The CDR3 sequence runs 15 residues, both termini included. Here the CDR3 reads CATLPTGVGFGIRYF.